The present TCR beta chain was sequenced within a study of OX40 agonist ivuxolimab in advanced cancers. About the investigation overall: Ivuxolimab, which targeted the costimulatory receptor OX40 (CD134), was an agonistic, fully human IgG2 monoclonal antibody. Partial responses occurred in three dose-escalation patients, of whom one had hepatocellular carcinoma and two had cutaneous melanoma. The purpose of peripheral TCRbeta sequencing was to test whether ivuxolimab changed TCR sequence diversity and led to clonal T-cell expansion. Prior anti-PD-1, anti-PD-L1 or anti-CTLA-4 therapy was permitted, and 40% of dose-escalation patients had received checkpoint inhibitors. The dose-escalation cohort was around 84% male with a mean age of about 60 years, ranging from roughly 23 to 90. Intravenous ivuxolimab was administered to patients every 2 weeks at six dose levels: 0.01, 0.1, 0.3, 1.5, 3 and 10 mg/kg. Among the approximately 54 dose-escalation patients, around 20 had hepatocellular carcinoma, some 15 melanoma, 9 renal cell carcinoma and 9 head and neck cancer. The paper reports the monotherapy dose-escalation portion (N of about 47 patients) of the phase I ivuxolimab trial.

This clone occurred a few times. The specificity of this receptor is unknown. One base away there is no much larger clone; base qualities are not given. Study-wide findings and limitations: Which antigens the clonally expanded peripheral T cells were specific for was not determined. Low levels of normalized T-cell clonal expansion were also seen in some patients who did not respond. In the 0.1-3.0 mg/kg groups, partial responders were among the patients with the lowest normalized peripheral clonal expansion, particularly in CD8+ T cells. Clonal expansion of both CD4+ and CD8+ blood T cells was observed from baseline to week 6 at doses 0.1 to 3.0 mg/kg. After ivuxolimab, CD8+ T cells had more expanded clones than CD4+ T cells on average.

Genomic DNA was isolated from the sorted cells so that the TCRbeta CDR3 region could be sequenced. The immunoSEQ Assay was used for sequencing of TCRbeta CDR3 regions. TCRdb stores this immuneACCESS table with in-frame sequences only. Part of the clones is absent; in the studies checked, under half of the shortfall reflects unresolved V genes, and no reason is known for the rest. This sample is represented by roughly 5,900 clones; roughly 80% of them were singletons. The ten top clones hold roughly an eighth of the sample. The trial excluded patients who had a history of autoimmune disease or were on systemic immunosuppression. In every dose cohort, peripheral blood was drawn for TCR sequencing at baseline, cycle 4 day 1, and cycle 7 day 1. Samples were obtained from an open-label, multicenter, first-in-human phase I dose-escalation trial of ivuxolimab. The trial enrolled adults with locally advanced or metastatic head and neck squamous cell, hepatocellular, melanoma or renal cell carcinoma. Before TCR sequencing, CD4+ and CD8+ T cells were separately sorted from peripheral blood.

The CDR3, from cysteine to phenylalanine, totals 13 residues. Solely the CDR3 DNA is kept, with 39 bases framed from the first base. The germline V gene sets CDR1 to SNHLY and CDR2 to FYNNEI. V trim: 8 bases; J trim: 7 bases; unmatched bases: 11. The source material was CD4+ or CD8+ T cells sorted from blood, sampled in a trial of the OX40 agonist ivuxolimab. The source of this sequence is an adult with an advanced solid tumor such as melanoma, head and neck, liver or kidney cancer. The rearranged segments are TRBV2 and TRBJ2-7; TRBD1 fits 7 bases in the junction. CDR3 loop: CASRDSYSKEQYF. The DNA reads as follows: TGTGCCAGCCGGGACAGTTACTCGAAAGAGCAGTACTTC.